This T cell receptor beta chain came from a study of T cell responses to AZD1222 COVID-19 vaccine. Study-level results: Sampled repertoires all dated from after the peak T cell response.

The table came from immunoSEQ multiplex PCR; TCRdb's copy has only in-frame clones and leaves some out. This table has almost 80,000 clones, around 90% appearing once. V lost 2 bases, J lost 7 bases, and 4 bases stayed unmatched. The CDR3 totals 14 residues. The V gene's germline CDR1 is MNHEY and CDR2 SMNVEV (reference sequence). On this clone: Its antigen is as yet unknown.

This sequence originates from an adult in good health. The sequencing used peripheral blood, collected on day 0 of AZD1222 vaccination. J is TRBJ1-4 and V is TRBV27; 7 nucleotides line up with TRBD1. CDR3 bases: TGTGCCAGCAGTTTACAGGGGGGTGCTGAAAAACTGTTTTTT. Its protein is CASSLQGGAEKLFF.